A selection of T cell receptor beta chains follows, all from one sample in a study of beta chain features in type 1 diabetes. Here immunoSEQ multiplex PCR was the method, and the copy in TCRdb shows in-frame clones only, minus some. The sample records around 430,000 clones, about 30% being singletons. The sample consisted of naive CD4+ T cells from blood. The receptors come from a man aged 18-30 years in good health. Each CDR3 is given with its conserved first and last residue. The D gene is left open where the match is weak. Clone size is stated in some rows and not others, as once, few, many or a class when expanded.

TRBV7-9	.	15	TRBJ1-1	.	TGTGCCAGCAGCAGGGGGGCGCGGGTCCCCACTGAAGCTTTCTTT	CASSRGARVPTEAFF
TRBV7-2	.	16	TRBJ2-7	.	TGTGCCAGCAGCTTTTTAGGTCAGAGAAGCTCCTACGAGCAGTACTTC	CASSFLGQRSSYEQYF
TRBV15	TRBD1	18	TRBJ2-7	.	TGTGCCACCAGCAGAGAGTACGATAGAGCCGGGACAGGGATCTATACGTACTTC	CATSREYDRAGTGIYTYF
TRBV27	TRBD2	14	TRBJ2-5	few	TGTGCCAGCAGCGGACTAGCGGGAGGAGAGACCCAGTACTTC	CASSGLAGGETQYF
TRBV4-2	.	15	TRBJ1-4	few	TGTGCCAGCAGCCAAGAAGCGGGCGACGGCGAAAAACTGTTTTTT	CASSQEAGDGEKLFF
TRBV5-4	TRBD2	14	TRBJ2-7	.	TGTGCCAGCAGCAAAACTAGCGCCTCCTACGAGCAGTACTTC	CASSKTSASYEQYF
TRBV19	TRBD2	15	TRBJ2-2	.	TGTGCCAGTAAACTAGCGGGAGGGAACACCGGGGAGCTGTTTTTT	CASKLAGGNTGELFF
TRBV5-1	.	14	TRBJ2-5	.	TGCGCCAGCAGCTTGGTCGCGGATGGAGAGACCCAGTACTTC	CASSLVADGETQYF
TRBV28	.	16	TRBJ2-3	.	TGTGCCAGCAGCCCCGCGACAGGACGCAGTACAGATACGCAGTATTTT	CASSPATGRSTDTQYF
TRBV5-4	TRBD1	20	TRBJ2-4	few	TGTGCCAGCAGCTTGGCCCAGTCCCGGGACAGGGCGCTGGCCAAAAACATTCAGTACTTC	CASSLAQSRDRALAKNIQYF
TRBV30	TRBD2	16	TRBJ2-1	few	TGTGCCTGGAGTCCCTCCGGGAGGGCCTTTCCGAATGAGCAGTTCTTC	CAWSPSGRAFPNEQFF
TRBV7-8	TRBD2	14	TRBJ2-1	.	TGTGCCAGCAGCTTAGCTGTTCTAGCGGGAGAGCAGTTCTTC	CASSLAVLAGEQFF
TRBV7-9	.	14	TRBJ1-1	few	TGTGCCAGCAGCTTAGGGCCGAGGAACACTGAAGCTTTCTTT	CASSLGPRNTEAFF
TRBV18	.	14	TRBJ2-5	.	TGTGCCAGCTCACCACCTGCAATTGGAGAGACCCAGTACTTC	CASSPPAIGETQYF
TRBV7-9	.	12	TRBJ2-5	.	TGTGCCAGCAGCTTAGTGGCGGAGACCCAGTACTTC	CASSLVAETQYF
TRBV19	TRBD2	16	TRBJ2-1	few	TGTGCCAGTAGTAGCGGGAGCCCTTTCTCCTACAATGAGCAGTTCTTC	CASSSGSPFSYNEQFF
TRBV14	.	15	TRBJ2-1	.	TGTGCCAGCAGCCAAACCGGGACCCTGAGGAATGAGCAGTTCTTC	CASSQTGTLRNEQFF
TRBV20-1	.	11	TRBJ2-7	.	TGCAGTGCTAGAGCCACCTACGAGCAGTACTTC	CSARATYEQYF
TRBV5-1	.	14	TRBJ2-7	few	TGCGCCAGCAGCTTGACAGGCGGGGTGGCCGAGCAGTACTTC	CASSLTGGVAEQYF
TRBV29-1	TRBD2	14	TRBJ2-7	few	TGCAGCGTTGAAGATCGGGGGGTCTCCTACGAGCAGTACTTC	CSVEDRGVSYEQYF
TRBV7-2	.	12	TRBJ2-5	.	TGTGCCAGCAGCTTTAGGGGAGAGACCCAGTACTTC	CASSFRGETQYF
TRBV9	TRBD2	16	TRBJ2-1	few	TGTGCCAGCAGTGGGACTAGCGGGAGGGGAAACAATGAGCAGTTCTTC	CASSGTSGRGNNEQFF
TRBV2	TRBD2	13	TRBJ2-1	.	TGTGCCAGTACTATAGCGGGAGCATATGAGCAGTTCTTC	CASTIAGAYEQFF
TRBV15	.	15	TRBJ2-7	few	TGTGCCACCAGCAGAGAATGGGGCGGGATAGGAGAGCAGTACTTC	CATSREWGGIGEQYF
TRBV29-1	.	15	TRBJ2-5	few	TGCAGCGCCGCGCGGCCAGGGGATGTCGAAGAGACCCAGTACTTC	CSAARPGDVEETQYF
TRBV18	TRBD2	14	TRBJ2-3	.	TGTGCCAGCTCACTGTCGCGGGAGGCAGATACGCAGTATTTT	CASSLSREADTQYF
TRBV5-4	.	13	TRBJ2-7	.	TGTGCCAGCAGCTTGGATCCCCCGGACGAGCAGTACTTC	CASSLDPPDEQYF
TRBV29-1	.	12	TRBJ1-2	few	TGCAGCGTCGGTGCAGGGAACTATGGCTACACCTTC	CSVGAGNYGYTF
TRBV20-1	.	11	TRBJ2-1	.	TGCAGCCTCTCCTACAACAATGAGCAGTTCTTC	CSLSYNNEQFF
TRBV29-1	.	14	TRBJ2-3	few	TGCAGCGTTGTGATGGGGGCGTACACAGATACGCAGTATTTT	CSVVMGAYTDTQYF
TRBV5-1	.	14	TRBJ2-3	.	TGCGCCAGCAGCTTGGAATCCGCCGGAGATACGCAGTATTTT	CASSLESAGDTQYF
TRBV30	.	12	TRBJ2-7	.	TGTGCCTGGAGTGGTGTTCCTACCGAGCAGTACTTC	CAWSGVPTEQYF
TRBV4-2	.	14	TRBJ2-5	few	TGTGCCAGCAGCCAAGATCCCAGGGAGGAGACCCAGTACTTC	CASSQDPREETQYF
TRBV2	TRBD2	14	TRBJ2-1	.	TGTGCCAGCAGTGAAACTAGCGGGACCTATGAGCAGTTCTTC	CASSETSGTYEQFF
TRBV30	.	14	TRBJ1-4	few	TGTGCCTGGACCGCTAGAGGGGTCGCTGAAAAACTGTTTTTT	CAWTARGVAEKLFF
TRBV30	TRBD2	20	TRBJ2-2	.	TGTGCCTGGAGCCCCGCCCCCGCGAGCCTAGCGGGAGGCCGGAGCGGGGAGCTGTTTTTT	CAWSPAPASLAGGRSGELFF
TRBV19	TRBD2	18	TRBJ2-1	.	TGTGCCAGTACCTCTAGGGAACGACTAGCGGGAGGATTAGGTGAGCAGTTCTTC	CASTSRERLAGGLGEQFF
TRBV29-1	TRBD2	12	TRBJ2-1	.	TGCAGCGTTCGGCGGGAGTCCCATGAGCAGTTCTTC	CSVRRESHEQFF
TRBV7-2	.	17	TRBJ2-2	.	TGTGCCAGCACCCCGGTGGGGTCGAGAAGCTACACCGGGGAGCTGTTTTTT	CASTPVGSRSYTGELFF
TRBV29-1	.	13	TRBJ1-1	few	TGCAGCGTCGTCTGGGGGGCCAACACTGAAGCTTTCTTT	CSVVWGANTEAFF
TRBV28	.	15	TRBJ2-2	few	TGTGCCAGCAGTTTATCTGGGGGGAACACCGGGGAGCTGTTTTTT	CASSLSGGNTGELFF
TRBV15	TRBD1	15	TRBJ2-1	few	TGTGCCACCAGCAACCGGGACAGGGGAACCAATGAGCAGTTCTTC	CATSNRDRGTNEQFF
TRBV10-3	TRBD2	13	TRBJ2-3	.	TGTGCCTCCAGAGCGGGAGTAACAGATACGCAGTATTTT	CASRAGVTDTQYF
TRBV29-1	.	12	TRBJ2-5	few	TGCAGCGTTGAGGGCGGGCAAGAGACCCAGTACTTC	CSVEGGQETQYF
TRBV7-9	.	13	TRBJ1-2	few	TGTGCCAGCAGCTTCGGACAGAGCTATGGCTACACCTTC	CASSFGQSYGYTF
TRBV7-2	.	15	TRBJ2-6	.	TGTGCCAGCAGCTTTGGAGGGTCAGGGGCCAACGTCCTGACTTTC	CASSFGGSGANVLTF
TRBV5-4	.	16	TRBJ1-2	.	TGTGCCAGCAGCTTGGAGGCTTCGGGGGCGAACTATGGCTACACCTTC	CASSLEASGANYGYTF
TRBV30	TRBD2	11	TRBJ2-5	few	TGTGCCTGGAGTGTACAGCGGGAGTTGTACTTC	CAWSVQRELYF
TRBV13	TRBD1	12	TRBJ1-2	few	TGTGCCAGCAGCCCCAGGACAGGGAACTACACCTTC	CASSPRTGNYTF
TRBV15	.	16	TRBJ2-1	.	TGTGCCACCAGCCAAGGGCCAGCGTTCTCCTACAATGAGCAGTTCTTC	CATSQGPAFSYNEQFF
TRBV9	.	14	TRBJ1-5	few	TGTGCCAGCAGCGTAGCGGGGTCTAGTCAGCCCCAGCATTTT	CASSVAGSSQPQHF
TRBV29-1	.	12	TRBJ1-5	.	TGCAGCGCGGGCTTCAGCAATCAGCCCCAGCATTTT	CSAGFSNQPQHF